Listed below are T cell receptor beta chains from one sample, sequenced in a study of technical replicates of blood from a few donors. The data were produced by immunoSEQ multiplex PCR, yet TCRdb's version contains in-frame clones alone and is incomplete. The table records almost 85,000 clones, 95% to 98% of them present only once. Sequencing was carried out using T cells isolated from PBMCs. Every receptor here comes from a human donor in good health. Each CDR3 is given with its conserved first and last residue. The D gene is left open where the match is weak. Not all rows give a size; the values are once, few, many and, for expanded clones, a class.

J gene: TRBJ2-1
V gene: TRBV19
clone size: -
D gene: -
CDR3 DNA: TGTGCCAGTAGTACTCGGGGGAGCTCCTACAATGAGCAGTTCTTC
CDR3 protein: CASSTRGSSYNEQFF

J gene: TRBJ1-5
V gene: TRBV28
clone size: -
D gene: -
CDR3 DNA: TGTGCCAGCAGTCTATTCGGACGGTTATATAGCGGGGGCAATCAGCCCCAGCATTTT
CDR3 protein: CASSLFGRLYSGGNQPQHF

J gene: TRBJ2-5
V gene: TRBV25-1
clone size: -
D gene: -
CDR3 DNA: TGTGCCAGCAGTGAATCTTGGCGGGGACCTGGGGGAGAGACCCAGTACTTC
CDR3 protein: CASSESWRGPGGETQYF

J gene: TRBJ2-7
V gene: TRBV5-1
clone size: once
D gene: -
CDR3 DNA: TGCGCCAGCAGCCTCGCCCAGGGGCTGAGCTCCTACGAGCAGTACTTC
CDR3 protein: CASSLAQGLSSYEQYF

J gene: TRBJ2-3
V gene: TRBV4-2
clone size: -
D gene: -
CDR3 DNA: TGTGCCAGCAGCCAAGGCCCCACCGGAGGGTTTAGCACAGATACGCAGTATTTT
CDR3 protein: CASSQGPTGGFSTDTQYF

J gene: TRBJ1-2
V gene: TRBV9
clone size: -
D gene: TRBD1
CDR3 DNA: TGTGCCAGCAGCGTAATGGGGACAGGCTATGGCTACACCTTC
CDR3 protein: CASSVMGTGYGYTF

J gene: TRBJ1-2
V gene: TRBV29-1
clone size: -
D gene: -
CDR3 DNA: TGCAGCGTTGAAGATTACTATTCCGGGACACTTGGAGATGGCTACACCTTC
CDR3 protein: CSVEDYYSGTLGDGYTF

J gene: TRBJ2-7
V gene: TRBV19
clone size: -
D gene: TRBD1
CDR3 DNA: TGTGCCAGTCGACAGGGTCCCTACGAGCAGTACTTC
CDR3 protein: CASRQGPYEQYF

J gene: TRBJ1-4
V gene: TRBV18
clone size: once
D gene: -
CDR3 DNA: TGTGCCAGCTCACCGTGGCAAACAGGGGAAAAACTGTTTTTT
CDR3 protein: CASSPWQTGEKLFF

J gene: TRBJ1-2
V gene: TRBV2
clone size: -
D gene: -
CDR3 DNA: TGTGCCAGCATCCCGGCTAACTATGGCTACACCTTC
CDR3 protein: CASIPANYGYTF

J gene: TRBJ1-4
V gene: TRBV28
clone size: -
D gene: -
CDR3 DNA: TGTGCCAGCAGTTCGGGGGGCAGGGTCCCGGATAATGAAAAACTGTTTTTT
CDR3 protein: CASSSGGRVPDNEKLFF

J gene: TRBJ1-1
V gene: TRBV15
clone size: once
D gene: -
CDR3 DNA: TGTGCCACCAGCAGGACAGGTGTTGAAGCTTTCTTT
CDR3 protein: CATSRTGVEAFF

J gene: TRBJ2-7
V gene: TRBV19
clone size: -
D gene: -
CDR3 DNA: TGTGCCAGTAGTAGGGCACTAGCCGCCTACGAGCAGTACTTC
CDR3 protein: CASSRALAAYEQYF

J gene: TRBJ2-5
V gene: TRBV5-5
clone size: -
D gene: -
CDR3 DNA: TGTGCCAGCAGCTTGGTGGGGGGACCGGCGGAGACCCAGTACTTC
CDR3 protein: CASSLVGGPAETQYF

J gene: TRBJ2-5
V gene: TRBV4-1
clone size: -
D gene: TRBD1
CDR3 DNA: TGCGCCAGCAGCCACTCCCGTGGCAGGGGGCCTTCGGAGACCCAGTACTTC
CDR3 protein: CASSHSRGRGPSETQYF

J gene: TRBJ2-5
V gene: TRBV9
clone size: -
D gene: -
CDR3 DNA: TGTGCCAGCAGCGCCACCACAAAAGAGACCCAGTACTTC
CDR3 protein: CASSATTKETQYF

J gene: TRBJ1-1
V gene: TRBV27
clone size: -
D gene: -
CDR3 DNA: TGTGCCAGCAGTTTTACAGGGCTCCTGAACACTGAAGCTTTCTTT
CDR3 protein: CASSFTGLLNTEAFF

J gene: TRBJ2-1
V gene: TRBV9
clone size: -
D gene: TRBD2
CDR3 DNA: TGTGCCAGCAGCATCCGTAGCGGGAGCTATGAGCAGTTCTTC
CDR3 protein: CASSIRSGSYEQFF

J gene: TRBJ2-1
V gene: TRBV5-1
clone size: -
D gene: -
CDR3 DNA: TGCGCCAGCAGCTTGGCGGGTTCTAATGAGCAGTTCTTC
CDR3 protein: CASSLAGSNEQFF

J gene: TRBJ1-2
V gene: TRBV7-8
clone size: -
D gene: TRBD1
CDR3 DNA: TGTGCCAGCAGCTTTCTCGGGACAGAGAATGGCTACACCTTC
CDR3 protein: CASSFLGTENGYTF

J gene: TRBJ1-5
V gene: TRBV5-6
clone size: -
D gene: TRBD1
CDR3 DNA: TGTGCCAGCAGCTTGGCCCTCGGGACAGCTTATCAGCCCCAGCATTTT
CDR3 protein: CASSLALGTAYQPQHF

J gene: TRBJ2-7
V gene: TRBV6-5
clone size: -
D gene: TRBD2
CDR3 DNA: TGTGCCAGCAGTCCCGGGACTACGGGAACCTACGAGCAGTACTTC
CDR3 protein: CASSPGTTGTYEQYF

J gene: TRBJ2-7
V gene: TRBV2
clone size: -
D gene: TRBD2
CDR3 DNA: TGTGCCAGCAGTGAAGCGGGACTAGCGGACCTCTACTCGTACGAGCAGTACTTC
CDR3 protein: CASSEAGLADLYSYEQYF

J gene: TRBJ2-3
V gene: TRBV11-2
clone size: -
D gene: -
CDR3 DNA: TGTGCCAGCAGCTCGGACTTCACAGATACGCAGTATTTT
CDR3 protein: CASSSDFTDTQYF

J gene: TRBJ1-1
V gene: TRBV7-2
clone size: -
D gene: -
CDR3 DNA: TGTGCCAGCAGCTCAAATTACCGGGGGGCTGTAGACACTGAAGCTTTCTTT
CDR3 protein: CASSSNYRGAVDTEAFF

J gene: TRBJ2-7
V gene: TRBV25-1
clone size: -
D gene: TRBD1
CDR3 DNA: TGTGCCAGCAGTGAATTCGGGACAGCCCTTTTTCGTTGCGACGAGCAGTACTTC
CDR3 protein: CASSEFGTALFRCDEQYF

J gene: TRBJ1-5
V gene: TRBV28
clone size: -
D gene: -
CDR3 DNA: TGTGCCAGCAGTTTAATTAGGGGAAATCAGCCCCAGCATTTT
CDR3 protein: CASSLIRGNQPQHF

J gene: TRBJ2-1
V gene: TRBV9
clone size: -
D gene: -
CDR3 DNA: TGTGCCAGCAGCGGACCTACAGGGCTGGCCAATGAGCAGTTCTTC
CDR3 protein: CASSGPTGLANEQFF

J gene: TRBJ2-7
V gene: TRBV6-1
clone size: -
D gene: TRBD1
CDR3 DNA: TGTGCCAGCAGTGAAGCGGGGACAGGGATCTACGAGCAGTACTTC
CDR3 protein: CASSEAGTGIYEQYF

J gene: TRBJ1-1
V gene: TRBV5-4
clone size: -
D gene: TRBD1
CDR3 DNA: TGTGCCAGCAGCTCCGGACAGGTCGTGACTGAAGCTTTCTTT
CDR3 protein: CASSSGQVVTEAFF

J gene: TRBJ2-3
V gene: TRBV6-1
clone size: -
D gene: TRBD2
CDR3 DNA: TGTGCCAGCAGTGAAGTTCTCGCGGGGGGGCCCACAGATACGCAGTATTTT
CDR3 protein: CASSEVLAGGPTDTQYF

J gene: TRBJ1-4
V gene: TRBV15
clone size: once
D gene: -
CDR3 DNA: TGTGCCACCAGCAGATCCACGGACAGTAATGAAAAACTGTTTTTT
CDR3 protein: CATSRSTDSNEKLFF

J gene: TRBJ1-5
V gene: TRBV19
clone size: -
D gene: -
CDR3 DNA: TGTGCCAGTAGCCCCTTCAGGGGAAAAATATATCAGCCCCAGCATTTT
CDR3 protein: CASSPFRGKIYQPQHF

J gene: TRBJ2-7
V gene: TRBV10-2
clone size: few
D gene: -
CDR3 DNA: TGCGCCAGCGCAACTAACGACGGATCATCCTACGAGCAGTACTTC
CDR3 protein: CASATNDGSSYEQYF

J gene: TRBJ2-5
V gene: TRBV18
clone size: once
D gene: -
CDR3 DNA: TGTGCCAGCTCACCAACGAGGTCCGCCGAGACCCAGTACTTC
CDR3 protein: CASSPTRSAETQYF

J gene: TRBJ2-5
V gene: TRBV5-4
clone size: -
D gene: TRBD2
CDR3 DNA: TGTGCCAGCAGCTTACGGACTAGCGGGGGCCAAGAGACCCAGTACTTC
CDR3 protein: CASSLRTSGGQETQYF

J gene: TRBJ2-1
V gene: TRBV10-3
clone size: once
D gene: -
CDR3 DNA: TGTGCCATCAGTGAGTCCCGCACTTCCAATGAGCAGTTCTTC
CDR3 protein: CAISESRTSNEQFF

J gene: TRBJ2-1
V gene: TRBV6-1
clone size: -
D gene: -
CDR3 DNA: TGTGCCAGCAGTGACCAAATCTGGACTCACTCACCCACCTACAATGAGCAGTTCTTC
CDR3 protein: CASSDQIWTHSPTYNEQFF

J gene: TRBJ2-3
V gene: TRBV18
clone size: -
D gene: -
CDR3 DNA: TGTGCCAGCTCACCGAGGCTATCAGGCACAGATACGCAGTATTTT
CDR3 protein: CASSPRLSGTDTQYF

J gene: TRBJ2-2
V gene: TRBV4-2
clone size: -
D gene: -
CDR3 DNA: TGTGCCAGCACCTTAGGGGGATGGACCGGGGAGCTGTTTTTT
CDR3 protein: CASTLGGWTGELFF

J gene: TRBJ2-3
V gene: TRBV5-4
clone size: -
D gene: -
CDR3 DNA: TGTGCCAGCAGCTTGGCCGGAGGGGGGGCCTCGGCAGATACGCAGTATTTT
CDR3 protein: CASSLAGGGASADTQYF

J gene: TRBJ2-2
V gene: TRBV5-1
clone size: -
D gene: TRBD2
CDR3 DNA: TGCGCCAGCAGCCCAGGACTAGCGGGGACCGGGGAGCTGTTTTTT
CDR3 protein: CASSPGLAGTGELFF

J gene: TRBJ1-2
V gene: TRBV11-2
clone size: -
D gene: TRBD1
CDR3 DNA: TGTGCCAGCAGCTTAGCCGGGACAGTGATCCACTATGGCTACACCTTC
CDR3 protein: CASSLAGTVIHYGYTF

J gene: TRBJ1-4
V gene: TRBV29-1
clone size: -
D gene: -
CDR3 DNA: TGCAGCGTTGGTGGACTTTCGGAAAAACTGTTTTTT
CDR3 protein: CSVGGLSEKLFF

J gene: TRBJ2-7
V gene: TRBV6-1
clone size: -
D gene: TRBD1
CDR3 DNA: TGTGCCAGCTTGGGGACAGGGGGGACCTACGAGCAGTACTTC
CDR3 protein: CASLGTGGTYEQYF

J gene: TRBJ1-2
V gene: TRBV7-9
clone size: -
D gene: -
CDR3 DNA: TGTGCCAGCAGCTTAGCGCTGACAGACAACTATGGCTACACCTTC
CDR3 protein: CASSLALTDNYGYTF

J gene: TRBJ1-3
V gene: TRBV6-5
clone size: -
D gene: TRBD1
CDR3 DNA: TGTGCCAGCAGTATACAGGGGCGCTCTGGAAACACCATATATTTT
CDR3 protein: CASSIQGRSGNTIYF

J gene: TRBJ1-5
V gene: TRBV4-1
clone size: -
D gene: TRBD1
CDR3 DNA: TGCGCCAGCAGCCAAGTCACAGGGGCCCGCGGCAATCAGCCCCAGCATTTT
CDR3 protein: CASSQVTGARGNQPQHF

J gene: TRBJ2-5
V gene: TRBV18
clone size: -
D gene: -
CDR3 DNA: TGTGCCAGCTCGCGACAGGGAGGAGAGACCCAGTACTTC
CDR3 protein: CASSRQGGETQYF

J gene: TRBJ2-1
V gene: TRBV29-1
clone size: -
D gene: -
CDR3 DNA: TGCAGCGTTGAGTACGCGGGAAAAGCTGTCAATGAGCAGTTCTTC
CDR3 protein: CSVEYAGKAVNEQFF

J gene: TRBJ2-1
V gene: TRBV11-1
clone size: -
D gene: -
CDR3 DNA: TGTGCCAGCAGCTTGGGACGGGAGTACAATGAGCAGTTCTTC
CDR3 protein: CASSLGREYNEQFF

J gene: TRBJ1-6
V gene: TRBV5-1
clone size: -
D gene: -
CDR3 DNA: TGCGCCAGCAGCTTGGGACAGGAGGATTCACCCCTCCACTTT
CDR3 protein: CASSLGQEDSPLHF

J gene: TRBJ2-5
V gene: TRBV28
clone size: -
D gene: -
CDR3 DNA: TGTGCCAGCAGTTTAGGGCATAGGGACTACCAAGAGACCCAGTACTTC
CDR3 protein: CASSLGHRDYQETQYF